Described below is a single T cell receptor (beta chain) sequence and its context. The antigen is undetermined. The data are from a study of cytomegalovirus exposure and HLA in healthy donors. The study, taken as a whole, reports: For cytomegalovirus status, the classifier reportedly gave diagnoses with high specificity and sensitivity. Cytomegalovirus-associated status was assigned to around 160 TCR beta chains.

The assay was immunoSEQ multiplex PCR, and TCRdb's table has in-frame clones only and misses some. Of around 62,000 clones listed, 80% to 90% are singletons. Germline CDR1 SGHTA, CDR2 FQGTGA. The CDR3 length is 15 residues. The V end was cut by 2 bases, the J end by 6 bases, with 16 bases between. The approximately 120-subject validation cohort, separate from the 666-subject first cohort, included the donors. Sequencing was done on a sample of PBMCs. The TCR sequence derives from a woman in her late teens or twenties in good health and CMV-seronegative. V and J are TRBV7-3 and TRBJ1-2, with D perhaps TRBD1 (5 bases). The CDR3, as DNA: TGTGCCAGCAGCTTAGGTCAGGGAGGTGTGGATGGCTACACCTTC. This encodes CASSLGQGGVDGYTF. Supplemented by reference TRBV7-3 and TRBJ1-2, the full variable domain reads GAGVSQTPSNKVTEKGKYVELRCDPISGHTALYWYRQSLGQGPEFLIYFQGTGAADDSGLPNDRFFAVRPEGSVSTLKIQRTERGDSAVYLCASSLGQGGVDGYTFGSGTRLTVV.